The sequence of this T cell receptor (beta chain) was determined in a study of T-cell reconstitution after alpha-beta-depleted transplantation in children. Findings of the study overall: T-cell counts and diversity were attributed mostly to newly produced T cells one year after transplant. Surviving recipient T cells and thymic progenitors accounted for the high day-60 TCRbeta diversity observed in some patients. Several hundred rapidly expanded clones from non-depleted graft cells reportedly supplied alpha-beta T cells about two months post-transplant.

V was clipped by 4 bases and J by 5 bases; unmatched bases: 7. CDR1 and CDR2 (germline): LNHNV, YYDKDF (reference sequence). The CDR3 is 15 amino acids. This clonotype was counted many times. Its antigen is currently unknown. TCRbeta library preparation incorporated unique molecular identifiers. TCRdb re-called the PCR reads with MiXCR, one entry per CDR3 protein. The repertoire holds a few hundred thousand distinct CDR3 sequences, roughly 13% seen once, with about 2.2% in the top ten. This TCR was recovered from a male patient younger than 18 who had a stem cell transplant for acute myeloid leukemia, so the T cells may come from the graft donor. The chain employs TRBV15 and TRBJ2-5, with TRBD2 identical over 10 bases. The sequences come from PBMCs, mostly from graft donor cells, collected 360 days after TCRalphabeta/CD19-depleted stem cell transplant. CDR3 in DNA: TGTGCCACCAGCAAGTTAGCGGGAGGATTCGAGACCCAGTACTTC. It specifies CATSKLAGGFETQYF. The variable domain in full, with the rest retrieved from reference TRBV15 and TRBJ2-5, is DAMVIQNPRYQVTQFGKPVTLSCSQTLNHNVMYWYQQKSSQAPKLLFHYYDKDFNNEADTPDNFQSRRPNTSFCFLDIRSPGLGDTAMYLCATSKLAGGFETQYFGPGTRLLVL.